This is a list of T cell receptor beta chains from one sample in a study of cytomegalovirus exposure and HLA in healthy donors. Clones were sequenced by immunoSEQ multiplex PCR, and TCRdb holds only the in-frame ones, with some missing. Seen here are around 250,000 clones, less than 95% observed once, and the top ten hold 2.5% to 3.5%. Sequencing used PBMCs. The receptors here all came from a woman aged 25 to 39 in good health and CMV-seronegative. Each CDR3 is given with its conserved first and last residue. Fields, in order: J gene, clone size, D gene, V gene, CDR3 protein, CDR3 DNA. A D gene is named only where the DNA matches it firmly. Not every row has a clone size; where given, it reads once, few, many or a size class.

>TRBJ2-7|-|TRBD1|TRBV27
CASRLGQTYEQYF
TGTGCCAGCAGACTGGGACAGACCTACGAGCAGTACTTC
>TRBJ2-5|-|-|TRBV25-1
CASSEYRPQETQYF
TGTGCCAGCAGTGAATATAGGCCGCAAGAGACCCAGTACTTC
>TRBJ2-1|-|-|TRBV12-2
CASRTLRREIDNEQFF
TGTGCAAGTCGCACCCTCCGGCGGGAGATCGATAATGAGCAGTTCTTC
>TRBJ2-7|-|-|TRBV6-5
CASSFKPESHYEQYF
TGTGCCAGCAGTTTCAAACCGGAATCCCACTACGAGCAGTACTTC
>TRBJ1-4|-|-|TRBV28
CASSSPLDEKLFF
TGTGCCAGCAGCTCCCCCCTTGATGAAAAACTGTTTTTT
>TRBJ2-1|-|TRBD2|TRBV9
CASSVVPSGSYEQFF
TGTGCCAGCAGCGTAGTACCTAGCGGGAGCTATGAGCAGTTCTTC
>TRBJ1-2|-|-|TRBV5-1
CASSLEGSANYGYTF
TGCGCCAGCAGCTTGGAAGGATCAGCTAACTATGGCTACACCTTC
>TRBJ1-2|few|TRBD1|TRBV30
CAWSLRTGNYGYTF
TGTGCCTGGAGTTTAAGGACAGGGAACTATGGCTACACCTTC
>TRBJ2-5|once|-|TRBV7-9
CASSLLGPETQYF
TGTGCCAGCAGCTTACTTGGTCCAGAGACCCAGTACTTC
>TRBJ2-7|-|-|TRBV1
CTSLQTSNSYEQYF
TGCACCAGCCTACAGACTAGCAATTCGTACGAGCAGTACTTC